These 30 T cell receptor beta chains share one sample of origin, sequenced in a study of shared clonotypes between healthy human individuals. The assay was immunoSEQ multiplex PCR, and TCRdb's table has in-frame clones only and misses some. The sample has approximately 2,000,000 clones; just over 90% are singletons. CD8 cells regarded as naive lacked CD45RO, were positively chosen for CCR7, and omitted terminally differentiated effector memory CD45RA+ cells. Sequenced material: naive CD8+ T cells from PBMCs. Receptors originate from a man younger than 30 in good health. Some clones in this sample may be carry-over from other donors' samples.

The gene calls are TRBV28 and TRBJ2-1, with D maybe TRBD2 (5 bases). The CDR3 consists of 15 residues. Trimming took 6 bases from V and 3 from J, leaving 15 bases between them. Germline values: CDR1 MDHEN, CDR2 SYDVKM. The CDR3 coding sequence is TGTGCCAGCAGCCTTACTATGGGGAGCTACAATGAGCAGTTCTTC. Translation: CASSLTMGSYNEQFF.

This clone was observed a single time. In DNA form, the CDR3 reads TGTGCCAGCAGCCCAACAAGCCGGGAGAACACCGGGGAGCTGTTTTTT. Its protein is CASSPTSRENTGELFF. The J gene is TRBJ2-2, the V gene TRBV9; TRBD2 might be the D (5 bases). Germline lookup yields CDR1 SGDLS and CDR2 YYNGEE. The CDR3 loop spans 16 amino acids. Trimming cost V 4 bases and J 1 base, with 14 bases left between them.

V is TRBV7-3 and J is TRBJ2-5; D could derive from TRBD1 or TRBD2 (5 bases each). CDR3 length: 15 residues. In germline, CDR1 is SGHTA, CDR2 FQGTGA. V gave up 5 bases and J gave up 6 bases, with 19 bases separating them. The CDR3 is CASSRVRGPKKTQYF. The CDR3 DNA reads TGTGCCAGCAGCCGAGTACGGGGCCCGAAGAAGACCCAGTACTTC.

The chain carries TRBV5-4 and TRBJ2-1; 9 bases agree with TRBD2. V dropped 0 bases and J dropped 8; count of bases not matched to a gene: 6. CDR1 is SGHNT, CDR2 YYREEE, per germline (reference sequence). This CDR3 comprises 15 residues. The CDR3 nucleotides are TGTGCCAGCAGCTTGGTTAGCGGGAGCCCAGATGAGCAGTTCTTC. Translating it yields CASSLVSGSPDEQFF.

The chain links TRBV4-3 to TRBJ2-3; the match to TRBD2 covers 13 bases. The CDR3 runs to 17 residues. Germline trimming cut 4 bases from V and 2 bases from J; bases unmatched to any gene: 6. CDR1 LGHNA and CDR2 YSLEER come from the germline V gene. The CDR3 DNA is TGCGCCAGCAGCCCAAGACTAGCGGGAGGTCCCACAGATACGCAGTATTTT. Translating gives CASSPRLAGGPTDTQYF.

This chain connects TRBV5-1 to TRBJ1-2; 12 bases are a match to TRBD1. This CDR3 spans 18 amino acids. The germline V gene encodes CDR1 SGHRS and CDR2 YFSETQ. Unmatched junction bases numbered 8, after V lost 0 bases and J lost 2 bases. CDR3 sequence: CASSLVPGTGGLNYGYTF. CDR3 DNA sequence: TGCGCCAGCAGCTTGGTACCTGGGACAGGGGGCCTAAACTATGGCTACACCTTC.

This clone came up once. CDR3 DNA sequence: TGTGCCAGCAGTGCCGTAGGATCTGGAAACACCATATATTTT. Translation gives CASSAVGSGNTIYF. The genes are TRBV6-5 and TRBJ1-3; D gene unclear. Germline assignment: CDR1 MNHEY and CDR2 SVGAGI. This CDR3 has 14 residues. Deletions cut 5 bases from V and 1 base from J, with 9 bases between.

The chain joins TRBV6-5 to TRBJ2-7; D gene ambiguous. Germline V CDR1 and CDR2: MNHEY, SVGAGI. The V end was cut by 1 base, the J end by 3 bases, with 10 bases between. CDR3 length equals 14 residues. The CDR3, as DNA: TGTGCCAGCAGTTACTGGGTAGGCATCTACGAGCAGTACTTC. Amino acid sequence: CASSYWVGIYEQYF.

This rearrangement joins TRBV10-3 to TRBJ2-5; 7 bases fit TRBD2. This CDR3 is 17 amino acids long. Unmatched junction bases numbered 16, after V lost 2 bases and J lost 7 bases. Per the germline V gene, CDR1 is ENHRY and CDR2 is SYGVKD. In nucleotides, the CDR3 is TGTGCCATCAGTGAGGGTGTTGGCGGGAGAATCCCGGGGACCCAGTACTTC. Its translation is CAISEGVGGRIPGTQYF.

Worth noting for this clone: The same CDR3 is also encoded by other DNA sequences in this sample. The chain employs TRBV2 and TRBJ1-5, with D unclear. The CDR3 consists of 12 residues. Per germline, CDR1 SNHLY and CDR2 FYNNEI. V dropped 6 bases and J dropped 2 bases, with 5 bases sitting between them. DNA for the CDR3: TGTGCCAGCAGGACGGGCAATCAGCCCCAGCATTTT. Its protein is CASRTGNQPQHF.

This chain connects TRBV27 to TRBJ2-3, with 9 bases that match TRBD2. Germline lookup yields CDR1 MNHEY and CDR2 SMNVEV (reference sequence). The junction had 0 bases not matched to a gene; V was cut back by 4 bases and J by 1 base. This CDR3 comprises 14 residues. Here the CDR3 DNA reads TGTGCCAGCAGTTGGACTAGCGGCACAGATACGCAGTATTTT. Encoded protein: CASSWTSGTDTQYF.

This rearrangement joins TRBV30 to TRBJ2-1, with 10 nucleotides matching TRBD2. The ends lost 3 bases at V and 4 bases at J; junction bases unmatched: 9. The CDR3 covers 16 residues. CDR1 and CDR2 (germline): GTSNPN, SVGIG (reference sequence). The DNA of the CDR3 is TGTGCCTGGAGCCTACCAATAGCGGGAGGTTACAATGAGCAGTTCTTC. The encoded protein is CAWSLPIAGGYNEQFF. The whole variable domain, filled in from reference TRBV30 and TRBJ2-1, reads SQTIHQWPATLVQPVGSPLSLECTVEGTSNPNLYWYRQAAGRGLQLLFYSVGIGQISSEVPQNLSASRPQDRQFILSSKKLLLSDSGFYLCAWSLPIAGGYNEQFFGPGTRLTVL.

V and J are TRBV7-9 and TRBJ2-3; D is unresolved. V was shortened by 5 bases and J by 0 bases, with 6 bases between the two germline ends. This CDR3 spans 13 amino acids. The V gene's germline CDR1 is SEHNR and CDR2 FQNEAQ (reference sequence). This CDR3 reads CASSTTSTDTQYF. The CDR3 DNA follows: TGTGCCAGCAGCACGACTAGCACAGATACGCAGTATTTT.

This chain joins TRBV9 and TRBJ2-7, with D possibly matching TRBD2 (6 bases). This CDR3 spans 13 amino acids. V was cut by 4 bases and J by 4 bases, with 12 bases left in between. Germline V CDR1 and CDR2: SGDLS, YYNGEE. The CDR3 sequence is CASSPFGGYEQYF. In nucleotides, the CDR3 is TGTGCCAGCAGCCCCTTCGGGGGTTACGAGCAGTACTTC.

V and J are TRBV19 and TRBJ2-1; D may be TRBD2 (5 bases). Germline values: CDR1 LNHDA, CDR2 SQIVND (reference sequence). With 0 bases removed from V and 6 bases from J, the gap between germline ends came to 12 bases. The CDR3 spans 15 residues. The CDR3 is CASSIEGLASNEQFF. Written as DNA, the CDR3 is TGTGCCAGTAGTATAGAAGGGCTAGCATCCAATGAGCAGTTCTTC. Full variable domain (missing parts from reference TRBV19 and TRBJ2-1): DGGITQSPKYLFRKEGQNVTLSCEQNLNHDAMYWYRQDPGQGLRLIYYSQIVNDFQKGDIAEGYSVSREKKESFPLTVTSAQKNPTAFYLCASSIEGLASNEQFFGPGTRLTVL.

V gene TRBV12-2 combines with J gene TRBJ2-5; the D segment call TRBD2 is taken from the table without a DNA check. TRBV12-2 is deemed a pseudogene. The CDR3 runs 18 residues. For the CDR3, the DNA is TGTGCAAGTCGCACAAAACCAAGGAACTATACGACGGGGGAGACCCAGTACTTC. The encoded protein is CASRTKPRNYTTGETQYF.

The chain joins TRBV28 to TRBJ1-4; D call uncertain. Germline loops: CDR1 MDHEN, CDR2 SYDVKM. V was pared by 4 bases and J by 11 bases, with 26 bases between. This CDR3 has 17 residues. The chain's CDR3 is CASSSSPQTSSAPKLFF. The DNA for the CDR3 is TGTGCCAGCAGTTCCTCCCCTCAAACCTCAAGTGCGCCGAAACTGTTTTTT.

The rearrangement uses TRBV9 and TRBJ1-5, with 9 bases aligning to TRBD1. The CDR3 length is 14 residues. Germline V gene data show CDR1 as SGDLS and CDR2 as YYNGEE. The V and J ends lost 3 bases and 9 bases, in that order; junction bases with no gene match: 7. CDR3 bases: TGTGCCAGCAGCGCCGGGACAGGGTCTCGGCCCCAGCATTTT. Translation gives CASSAGTGSRPQHF.

In the case of this clone: This sample includes further DNA sequences coding for the same CDR3. The chain carries TRBV5-6 and TRBJ1-5; the match to TRBD1 covers 9 bases. The CDR3 loop spans 14 amino acids. Per the germline V gene, CDR1 is SGHDT and CDR2 is YYEEEE. Losses at the gene ends were 4 bases for V and 6 bases for J; bases not matched to a gene: 5. The CDR3 protein is CASSVGQGGQPQHF. CDR3 bases: TGTGCCAGCAGCGTGGGACAGGGCGGTCAGCCCCAGCATTTT.

The V call is TRBV6-1, the J call TRBJ1-4, with 8 bases aligning to TRBD1. The V and J ends lost 3 bases and 2 bases, in that order; junction bases with no gene match: 5. The length of the CDR3 is 16 residues. CDR1 and CDR2 from the germline V gene are MNHNS and SASEGT. The CDR3: CASSETGVRTNEKLFF. The CDR3, as DNA: TGTGCCAGCAGTGAGACAGGGGTTCGGACTAATGAAAAACTGTTTTTT.

To note about this clone: The same CDR3 also results from other DNA sequences found in this sample. This rearrangement joins TRBV27 to TRBJ1-4; D unresolved. Trimming took off 2 bases at V and 3 bases at J, with 7 bases between the two ends. The CDR3 sequence is 14 residues long. CDR1 is MNHEY, CDR2 SMNVEV, per germline (reference sequence). The CDR3 reads CASSLRQSNEKLFF. CDR3 nucleotide sequence: TGTGCCAGCAGTTTAAGGCAGTCTAATGAAAAACTGTTTTTT.

This clone was counted once. J is TRBJ2-1 and V is TRBV19; 8 bases are a match to TRBD2. CDR1 and CDR2 from the germline V gene are LNHDA and SQIVND (reference sequence). The length of the CDR3 is 15 residues. Trimming took 7 bases from V and 0 from J; bases not matched to a gene: 5. Here the CDR3 reads CASKRLAGSYNEQFF. For the CDR3, the DNA is TGTGCCAGTAAACGCCTAGCGGGCTCCTACAATGAGCAGTTCTTC.

About this clone: Within the sample, other DNA sequences also encode this same CDR3. V and J are TRBV5-5 and TRBJ2-7; D unresolved. V gave up 0 bases and J gave up 3 bases, with 10 bases separating them. This CDR3 comprises 14 residues. Germline CDR1 SGHKS, CDR2 YYEKEE (reference sequence). The chain's CDR3 is CASSLAGSSYEQYF. CDR3 nucleotide sequence: TGTGCCAGCAGCTTGGCTGGTTCCAGCTACGAGCAGTACTTC.

This chain joins TRBV13 and TRBJ1-2; D ambiguous. V was clipped by 0 bases and J by 4 bases, with 9 bases between them. Germline CDR1 and CDR2: PRHDT and FYEKMQ (reference sequence). CDR3 length: 14 residues. The CDR3 reads CASSLGGYPYGYTF. The CDR3 nucleotides are TGTGCCAGCAGCTTAGGAGGATACCCCTATGGCTACACCTTC.

This clone was found once. V and J are TRBV7-9 and TRBJ1-5; a weak D match, TRBD1 (5 bases). Per germline, CDR1 SEHNR and CDR2 FQNEAQ (reference sequence). The CDR3 extends over 13 amino acids. V lost 5 bases and J lost 6, with 11 bases in between. This CDR3 reads CASSPGPIQPQHF. For the CDR3, the DNA is TGTGCCAGCAGCCCAGGGCCCATTCAGCCCCAGCATTTT.

This clone appeared once. V is TRBV28 and J is TRBJ2-7, with unresolved D. The CDR3 loop spans 12 amino acids. Germline V gene sequence: CDR1 MDHEN, CDR2 SYDVKM. The V and J ends lost 5 bases and 3 bases respectively, with 8 bases between them. The CDR3 is CASSVVGYEQYF. The CDR3 nucleotides read TGTGCCAGCAGTGTCGTCGGCTACGAGCAGTACTTC.

This clone was recorded once. The chain recombines TRBV11-2 with TRBJ2-3, with TRBD2 matching 7 bases. Germline CDR1 is SGHAT and CDR2 is FQNNGV. V was pared by 5 bases and J by 2 bases, with 10 bases of the junction left unmatched. This CDR3 is built from 16 residues. The CDR3, as DNA: TGTGCCAGCAGCCCCCACCGGGAGGACCTCACAGATACGCAGTATTTT. Residues: CASSPHREDLTDTQYF.

The V gene is TRBV13, the J gene TRBJ2-2; TRBD2 aligns across 11 bases. Germline V gives CDR1 PRHDT, CDR2 FYEKMQ (reference sequence). V dropped 5 bases and J dropped 4; count of bases not matched to a gene: 6. The CDR3 is 16 amino acids. The chain's CDR3 is CASSPDSGRATGELFF. In DNA form, the CDR3 reads TGTGCCAGCAGCCCAGATAGCGGGAGGGCCACCGGGGAGCTGTTTTTT.

V usage is TRBV5-6 and J usage is TRBJ2-6; TRBD2 aligns across 10 bases. Germline-derived CDR1 and CDR2 are SGHDT and YYEEEE. V shed 2 bases and J 4 bases; nucleotides not matched to a gene: 9. The CDR3 extends over 18 amino acids. CDR3 residues: CASSLSGTSVKGANVLTF. Here the CDR3 DNA reads TGTGCCAGCAGCTTATCCGGGACTAGCGTGAAGGGGGCCAACGTCCTGACTTTC. The whole variable domain, filled in from reference TRBV5-6 and TRBJ2-6, reads DAGVTQSPTHLIKTRGQQVTLRCSPKSGHDTVSWYQQALGQGPQFIFQYYEEEERQRGNFPDRFSGHQFPNYSSELNVNALLLGDSALYLCASSLSGTSVKGANVLTFGAGSRLTVL.

The chain is built from TRBV5-1 and TRBJ2-7; D may be TRBD2 (5 bases). Trimming stripped 0 bases from V and 5 bases from J, with 12 bases between. The CDR3 extends over 14 amino acids. Germline loops: CDR1 SGHRS, CDR2 YFSETQ. CDR3 region: CASSLGAGLDEQYF. The CDR3 DNA sequence: TGCGCCAGCAGCTTGGGGGCGGGCCTGGACGAGCAGTACTTC.